This is a list of T cell receptor beta chains from one sample in a study of T cells in Graves' hyperthyroidism and ophthalmopathy. TCRdb ran MiXCR on the multiplex PCR reads and lists one entry per CDR3 protein. This table holds more than 500,000 distinct CDR3 sequences, around 13% found once. The sample consisted of blood. Source of these receptors: a woman between 35 and 50 years old with Graves' hyperthyroidism. The CDR3 runs from the conserved cysteine through the conserved F or W. The D gene is left open where the match is weak. Rows give clone size only sometimes, using once, few, many, or a class for an expanded clone.

d_call	clone_size	j_call	v_call	cdr3_aa	cdr3_nt
TRBD1	many	TRBJ1-1	TRBV5-1	CASSTETGLTEAFF	TGCGCCAGCAGCACCGAGACAGGGCTCACTGAAGCTTTCTTT
TRBD1	many	TRBJ1-1	TRBV5-1	CASSLGGLTGEAFF	TGCGCCAGCAGCTTGGGTGGTTTGACAGGGGAAGCTTTCTTT
NA	NA	TRBJ2-3	TRBV6-7	CASSYSSSQKMGLPSTDTQYF	TGTGCCAGCAGTTACTCGAGTTCCCAGAAAATGGGGCTGCCTAGCACAGATACGCAGTATTTT
NA	many	TRBJ1-4	TRBV6-1	CASSPRGWSEKLFF	TGTGCCAGCAGTCCGAGGGGGTGGAGCGAAAAACTGTTTTTT
TRBD1	many	TRBJ2-7	TRBV30	CAWSAGTASYEQYF	TGTGCCTGGAGCGCCGGGACAGCGTCCTACGAGCAGTACTTC
NA	NA	TRBJ1-2	TRBV29-1	CSVSPTGTAGYTF	TGCAGCGTCTCCCCTACCGGGACGGCTGGCTACACCTTC
NA	many	TRBJ2-5	TRBV9	CASSVAGAQETQYF	TGTGCCAGCAGCGTAGCGGGGGCCCAAGAGACCCAGTACTTC
TRBD2	few	TRBJ2-5	TRBV6-2/TRBV6-3	CASSYETSGRLYF	TGTGCCAGCAGTTACGAAACTAGCGGACGGTTGTACTTC
NA	many	TRBJ2-7	TRBV7-6	CASSLIPDRTIPYEQYF	TGTGCCAGCAGCTTAATCCCCGACAGGACCATACCCTACGAGCAGTACTTC
NA	many	TRBJ1-5	TRBV2	CASSEVGGSNQPQHF	TGTGCCAGCAGTGAAGTCGGGGGGAGCAATCAGCCCCAGCATTTT
TRBD2	NA	TRBJ2-1	TRBV19	CASSKPPGLAGKTSSYNEQFF	TGTGCCAGTAGTAAACCGCCGGGACTAGCGGGAAAAACGAGCTCCTACAATGAGCAGTTCTTC
NA	many	TRBJ1-1	TRBV7-2	CASSLGGRLEAFF	TGTGCCAGCAGCTTAGGGGGCCGTCTTGAAGCTTTCTTT
NA	NA	TRBJ2-1	TRBV29-1	CSVPGGPPPGSFF	TGCAGCGTCCCGGGGGGCCCCCCCCCCGGTTCGTTCTTC
NA	few	TRBJ1-2	TRBV19	CASSMMTATVHGYTF	TGTGCCAGTAGTATGATGACAGCGACGGTACATGGCTACACCTTC
TRBD2	NA	TRBJ2-1	TRBV7-9	CASSLRLAGRDNEQFF	TGTGCCAGCAGCTTGAGACTAGCGGGGAGGGACAATGAGCAGTTCTTC
TRBD2	many	TRBJ2-1	TRBV2	CASSSGFSGRRNEQFF	TGTGCCAGCAGTTCAGGTTTTAGCGGGAGGCGAAATGAGCAGTTCTTC
NA	few	TRBJ2-7	TRBV5-1	CASSLIEGSYEQYF	TGCGCCAGCAGCTTGATCGAAGGCTCCTACGAGCAGTACTTC
TRBD1	NA	TRBJ1-2	TRBV27	CASSRTGIYGYTF	TGTGCCAGCAGTCGGACAGGGATTTATGGCTACACCTTC
NA	NA	TRBJ1-3	TRBV20-1	CSARGGSSGNTIYF	TGCAGTGCTAGGGGCGGCAGTTCTGGAAACACCATATATTTT
TRBD2	few	TRBJ2-1	TRBV4-2	CASSPRGGGTGVEEQFF	TGTGCCAGCAGCCCTAGAGGCGGGGGGACGGGAGTGGAAGAGCAGTTCTTC
NA	NA	TRBJ1-3	TRBV2	CASSPETGRVSTIYF	TGTGCCAGCAGCCCTGAGACGGGCCGCGTTAGCACCATATATTTT
TRBD1	NA	TRBJ2-1	TRBV7-8	CASSLVRTGLIGPYNEQFF	TGTGCCAGCAGCTTAGTGAGGACAGGGCTTATCGGGCCGTACAATGAGCAGTTCTTC
TRBD2	many	TRBJ2-3	TRBV7-3	CASSWLAGHTDTQYF	TGTGCCAGCAGCTGGCTAGCGGGGCACACAGATACGCAGTATTTT
NA	many	TRBJ2-7	TRBV7-3	CASSLNPGAYEQYF	TGTGCCAGCAGCTTAAACCCAGGAGCCTACGAGCAGTACTTC